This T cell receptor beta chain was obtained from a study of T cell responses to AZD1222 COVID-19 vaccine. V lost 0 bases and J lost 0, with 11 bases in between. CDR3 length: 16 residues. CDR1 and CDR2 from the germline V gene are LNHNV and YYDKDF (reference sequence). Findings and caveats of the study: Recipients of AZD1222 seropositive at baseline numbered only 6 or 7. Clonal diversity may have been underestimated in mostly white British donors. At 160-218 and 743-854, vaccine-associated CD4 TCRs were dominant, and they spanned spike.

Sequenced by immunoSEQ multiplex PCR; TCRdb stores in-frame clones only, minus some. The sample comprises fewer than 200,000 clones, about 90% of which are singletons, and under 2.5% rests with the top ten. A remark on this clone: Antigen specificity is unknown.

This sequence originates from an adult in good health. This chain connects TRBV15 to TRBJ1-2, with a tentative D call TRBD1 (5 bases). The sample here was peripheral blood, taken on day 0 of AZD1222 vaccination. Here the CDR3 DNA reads TGTGCCACCAGCAGAGATCGGGACGTAACTAACTATGGCTACACCTTC. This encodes CATSRDRDVTNYGYTF.